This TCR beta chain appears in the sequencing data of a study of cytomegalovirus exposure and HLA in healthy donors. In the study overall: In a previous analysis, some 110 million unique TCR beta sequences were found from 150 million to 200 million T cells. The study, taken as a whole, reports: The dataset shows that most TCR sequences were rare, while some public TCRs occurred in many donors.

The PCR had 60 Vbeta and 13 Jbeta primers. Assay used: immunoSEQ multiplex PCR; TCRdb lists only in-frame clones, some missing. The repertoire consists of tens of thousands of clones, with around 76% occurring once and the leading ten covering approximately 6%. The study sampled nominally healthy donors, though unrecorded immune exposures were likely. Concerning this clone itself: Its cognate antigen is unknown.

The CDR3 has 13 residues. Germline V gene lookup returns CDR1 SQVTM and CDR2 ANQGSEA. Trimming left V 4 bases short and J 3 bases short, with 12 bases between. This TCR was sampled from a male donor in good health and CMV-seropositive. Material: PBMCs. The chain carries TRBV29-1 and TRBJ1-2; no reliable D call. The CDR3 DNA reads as TGCAGCGTTGTAGAGGGCTATGACTATGGCTACACCTTC. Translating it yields CSVVEGYDYGYTF. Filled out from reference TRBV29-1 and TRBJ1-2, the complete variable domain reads SAVISQKPSRDICQRGTSLTIQCQVDSQVTMMFWYRQQPGQSLTLIATANQGSEATYESGFVIDKFPISRPNLTFSTLTVSNMSPEDSSIYLCSVVEGYDYGYTFGSGTRLTVV.